The 20 T cell receptor beta chains in this list originate from one sample, sequenced in a study of cytomegalovirus exposure and HLA in healthy donors. Primers for the PCR totalled 60 Vbeta and 13 Jbeta. Sequenced by immunoSEQ multiplex PCR; TCRdb stores in-frame clones only, minus some. The sample yields more than 140,000 clones, of which the top ten take up approximately 2%. Sequencing input: PBMCs. The receptors originated from a woman between 18 and 29 years old in good health and CMV-seronegative.

The chain carries TRBV27 and TRBJ2-5, with D perhaps matching TRBD1 (6 bases). The CDR3 is 15 amino acids. Looked up from germline, CDR1 is MNHEY and CDR2 is SMNVEV (reference sequence). V lost 4 bases and J lost 4, with 16 bases in between. CDR3: CASSSGTSVLETQYF. CDR3 bases: TGTGCCAGCAGTTCCGGGACATCAGTACTAGAGACCCAGTACTTC.

The chain has TRBV29-1 and TRBJ1-2; no clear D. In germline, CDR1 is SQVTM, CDR2 ANQGSEA. CDR3 length equals 11 residues. V was clipped by 7 bases and J by 0 bases, with 6 bases between them. CDR3 sequence reads: CSGAANYGYTF. CDR3 DNA: TGCAGCGGGGCTGCTAACTATGGCTACACCTTC. The entire variable domain, with the rest obtained from reference TRBV29-1 and TRBJ1-2, is as follows: SAVISQKPSRDICQRGTSLTIQCQVDSQVTMMFWYRQQPGQSLTLIATANQGSEATYESGFVIDKFPISRPNLTFSTLTVSNMSPEDSSIYLCSGAANYGYTFGSGTRLTVV.

The chain links TRBV5-4 to TRBJ2-1; 8 bases agree with TRBD2. There are 14 residues in the CDR3. The germline V gene has CDR1 SGHNT and CDR2 YYREEE (reference sequence). V dropped 4 bases and J dropped 5; count of bases not matched to a gene: 5. CDR3 loop: CASSLLADNNEQFF. The CDR3 coding sequence is TGTGCCAGCAGCCTACTAGCGGACAACAATGAGCAGTTCTTC.

This rearrangement joins TRBV7-2 to TRBJ2-7, with a tentative D call TRBD2 (5 bases). CDR1 is SGHTA and CDR2 is FQGNSA in the germline V gene. V was shortened by 3 bases and J by 6 bases, with 12 bases between the two germline ends. There are 13 residues in the CDR3. The CDR3 bases are TGTGCCAGCAGCTTGGGCGGGCTAGTCGAGCAGTACTTC. Protein: CASSLGGLVEQYF. Full variable domain (remainder filled in from reference TRBV7-2 and TRBJ2-7): GAGVSQSPSNKVTEKGKDVELRCDPISGHTALYWYRQSLGQGLEFLIYFQGNSAPDKSGLPSDRFSAERTGGSVSTLTIQRTQQEDSAVYLCASSLGGLVEQYFGPGTRLTVT.

The chain employs TRBV30 and TRBJ2-1; TRBD2 agrees at 7 bases. Per the germline V gene, CDR1 is GTSNPN and CDR2 is SVGIG (reference sequence). V was pared by 5 bases and J by 6 bases, with 10 bases of the junction left unmatched. There are 14 residues in the CDR3. CDR3 region: CAWSMGEGRNEQFF. DNA for the CDR3: TGTGCCTGGTCCATGGGGGAGGGGCGCAATGAGCAGTTCTTC.

The V call is TRBV5-1, the J call TRBJ1-4; TRBD1 matches 7 bases. J lost 5 bases, V lost 4 bases, and 11 bases had no gene match. This CDR3 comprises 16 residues. CDR1 is SGHRS and CDR2 is YFSETQ in the germline V gene. The CDR3, as DNA: TGCGCCAGCAGCCGGTCAGGGGACAGCCGAAATGAAAAACTGTTTTTT. Protein: CASSRSGDSRNEKLFF.

This clone is medium-sized by frequency. The chain carries TRBV7-9 and TRBJ1-1; unclear D gene. In germline, CDR1 is SEHNR, CDR2 FQNEAQ (reference sequence). There are 14 residues in the CDR3. V lost 1 base and J lost 0, with 6 bases in between. CDR3 DNA sequence: TGTGCCAGCAGCTTAGACAGATTGAACACTGAAGCTTTCTTT. Protein product: CASSLDRLNTEAFF. Complete variable domain (other parts from reference TRBV7-9 and TRBJ1-1): DTGVSQNPRHKITKRGQNVTFRCDPISEHNRLYWYRQTLGQGPEFLTYFQNEAQLEKSRLLSDRFSAERPKGSFSTLEIQRTEQGDSAMYLCASSLDRLNTEAFFGQGTRLTVV.

DNA for the CDR3: TGTGCCAGCAGTGAAGCGGGGAGCCGGAGGACCGGGGAGCTGTTTTTT. This encodes CASSEAGSRRTGELFF. V is TRBV6-1 and J is TRBJ2-2; D perhaps matches TRBD2 (5 bases). CDR3 size: 16 residues. Germline V gene sequence: CDR1 MNHNS, CDR2 SASEGT. V dropped 0 bases and J dropped 5 bases, with 13 bases sitting between them.

The rearrangement links TRBV15 to TRBJ1-5; D remains ambiguous. The CDR3 is 14 amino acids. CDR1 is LNHNV and CDR2 is YYDKDF in the germline V gene (reference sequence). The V end was cut by 8 bases, the J end by 0 bases, with 11 bases between. This chain's CDR3 is CATEGGYSNQPQHF. DNA for the CDR3: TGTGCCACCGAAGGCGGATATAGCAATCAGCCCCAGCATTTT.

The rearrangement joins TRBV5-6 to TRBJ1-1, with 8 bases fitting TRBD1. Germline loops: CDR1 SGHDT, CDR2 YYEEEE. The V gene end was trimmed by 3 bases and the J gene end by 0 bases; junction bases not matched to a gene: 4. The length of the CDR3 is 15 residues. The CDR3 region has the DNA TGTGCCAGCAGCTGGACAGGGACCATGAACACTGAAGCTTTCTTT. Protein sequence: CASSWTGTMNTEAFF.

The rearrangement uses TRBV4-3 and TRBJ1-3; possible D gene TRBD1, 5 bases. Germline CDR1 and CDR2: LGHNA and YSLEER. This CDR3 comprises 13 residues. Trimming took 3 bases from V and 4 from J, leaving 7 bases between them. The CDR3 DNA reads as TGCGCCAGCAGCCAGGGGGGGGGAAACACCATATATTTT. Encoded protein: CASSQGGGNTIYF.

The CDR3 sequence: CASSAGTSGYNEQFF. The CDR3 bases are TGTGCCAGCAGCGCTGGGACTAGCGGCTACAATGAGCAGTTCTTC. This rearrangement joins TRBV9 to TRBJ2-1, with TRBD2 matching over 11 bases. The V gene's germline CDR1 is SGDLS and CDR2 YYNGEE. This CDR3 is built from 15 residues. J was trimmed by 3 bases and V by 3 bases; bases with no gene match: 2.

The CDR3 loop reads CASSPSLMNTEAFF. CDR3 bases: TGTGCCAGCAGCCCGAGCCTCATGAACACTGAAGCTTTCTTT. This chain joins TRBV27 and TRBJ1-1; D is unresolved. Germline V CDR1 and CDR2: MNHEY, SMNVEV (reference sequence). Trimming took 6 bases from V and 0 from J, leaving 11 bases between them. CDR3 length equals 14 residues.

The chain couples TRBV5-5 to TRBJ1-5; perhaps TRBD1 as D (5 bases). CDR1 is SGHKS and CDR2 is YYEKEE in the germline V gene (reference sequence). Trimming stripped 0 bases from V and 7 bases from J, with 11 bases between. The CDR3 runs to 14 residues. The CDR3 spells CASSLDLGHQPQHF. For the CDR3, the DNA is TGTGCCAGCAGCTTGGATTTAGGACACCAGCCCCAGCATTTT.

V is TRBV11-2 and J is TRBJ2-7, with a tentative D call TRBD2 (5 bases). The germline CDR1 and CDR2 sequences are SGHAT and FQNNGV. The length of the CDR3 is 13 residues. The ends were cut back, 0 bases at V and 7 bases at J, with 10 bases in the middle. The CDR3 DNA follows: TGTGCCAGCAGCTTAGATTCTACGGGGGAGCAGTACGTC. It is translated as CASSLDSTGEQYV.

This rearrangement joins TRBV18 to TRBJ1-2; D uncertain. This CDR3 has 12 residues. Germline-derived CDR1 and CDR2 are KGHSH and LQKENI. The ends were cut back, 6 bases at V and 2 bases at J, with 7 bases in the middle. CDR3 sequence reads: CASSAGNYGYTF. The CDR3 nucleotides are TGTGCCAGCTCCGCGGGAAACTATGGCTACACCTTC.

The genes are TRBV19 and TRBJ1-2, with unresolved D. Germline CDR1 and CDR2: LNHDA and SQIVND (reference sequence). CDR3 length equals 13 residues. V was shortened by 3 bases and J by 4 bases, with 9 bases between the two germline ends. The CDR3 DNA reads TGTGCCAGTAGTATGCGGGTTGGCTATGGCTACACCTTC. Translation: CASSMRVGYGYTF. The entire variable domain, with the rest obtained from reference TRBV19 and TRBJ1-2, is as follows: DGGITQSPKYLFRKEGQNVTLSCEQNLNHDAMYWYRQDPGQGLRLIYYSQIVNDFQKGDIAEGYSVSREKKESFPLTVTSAQKNPTAFYLCASSMRVGYGYTFGSGTRLTVV.

Details on this clone: An end of the junction differs from the germline gene, which may be a read error. This chain links TRBV7-6 with TRBJ1-1, with a weak D call TRBD1 (5 bases). The length of the CDR3 is 13 residues. The germline CDR1 and CDR2 sequences are SGHVS and FNYEAQ. CDR3 region: CASSLGGNSEAFF. CDR3 coding DNA: TGTGCCAGCAGCTTGGGGGGGAACAGTGAAGCTTTCTTT.

The chain employs TRBV19 and TRBJ2-5; tentatively, D is TRBD1 (6 bases). The CDR3 length is 17 residues. Germline V gene sequence: CDR1 LNHDA, CDR2 SQIVND (reference sequence). The ends were cut back, 0 bases at V and 2 bases at J, with 16 bases in the middle. The CDR3 sequence is CASSIDHVRRGQETQYF. CDR3 coding DNA: TGTGCCAGTAGTATAGATCATGTACGAAGGGGGCAAGAGACCCAGTACTTC.

V usage is TRBV14 and J usage is TRBJ1-2, with a tentative D call TRBD1 (5 bases). The V and J ends lost 0 bases and 4 bases respectively, with 12 bases between them. The germline gives CDR1 SGHDN, CDR2 FVKESK. The CDR3 is made up of 15 amino acids. CDR3 amino acids: CASSQDGRGPYGYTF. The DNA for the CDR3 is TGTGCCAGCAGCCAAGATGGGCGGGGCCCCTATGGCTACACCTTC.